The rows below give T cell receptor beta chains drawn from one sample of a study of blood T cell repertoires in COVID-19. Clones were read by immunoSEQ multiplex PCR, and TCRdb kept only the in-frame ones, dropping some. The table includes tens of thousands of clones, roughly 88% detected once. The sample comprised peripheral blood. The source of these receptors is a man aged 80 or over with active or convalescent COVID-19. Both conserved end residues are part of each CDR3. A D gene is named only where the DNA matches it firmly. Clone size, where shown, is once, few, many, or a class for clones that have expanded.

j_call clone_size d_call v_call cdr3_length cdr3_nt cdr3_aa
TRBJ2-7 - - TRBV11-2 13 TGTGCCAGCAGCCAGGGCCGATACTACGAGCAGTACTTC CASSQGRYYEQYF
TRBJ1-6 - - TRBV6-5 13 TGTGCCAGCAGACCGACAGAAAATTCACCCCTCCACTTT CASRPTENSPLHF
TRBJ2-7 - - TRBV7-9 15 TGTGCCAGCAGCCCGAGGGGGATGGGGCCCAACGAGCAGTACTTC CASSPRGMGPNEQYF
TRBJ1-6 - TRBD1 TRBV11-2 14 TGTGCCAGCAGGTTAGGGGGCCTTAATTCACCCCTCCACTTT CASRLGGLNSPLHF
TRBJ2-1 - TRBD2 TRBV3-1/TRBV3-2 15 TGTGCCAGCAGCCTGCTAGCGGGAGTCATGAATGAGCAGTTCTTC CASSLLAGVMNEQFF
TRBJ2-7 - - TRBV6-5 12 TGTGCCAGCAGTTACAGGGGGGGCGAGCAGTACTTC CASSYRGGEQYF
TRBJ2-7 once TRBD2 TRBV7-6 20 TGTGCCAGCAGCCGGGGCAGCCATCAGGGTAGCGGGGGGCTAGCCTACGAGCAGTACTTC CASSRGSHQGSGGLAYEQYF
TRBJ2-5 - - TRBV5-1 14 TGCGCCAGCAGCCGGGTGGAGGGGATGGAGACCCAGTACTTC CASSRVEGMETQYF
TRBJ1-6 few - TRBV28 15 TGTGCCAGCAGTATGCCACAGGGCACTAATTCACCCCTCCACTTT CASSMPQGTNSPLHF
TRBJ2-7 few - TRBV29-1 14 TGCAGCGTTGTCCCCTCTGGAGCGATCTACGAGCAGTACTTC CSVVPSGAIYEQYF
TRBJ2-7 - - TRBV6-6 14 TGTGCCAGCAAATTGACAGCAAACTCCTACGAGCAGTACTTC CASKLTANSYEQYF
TRBJ1-2 - - TRBV3-1/TRBV3-2 11 TGTGCCAGCAGGAGGGGGGGAGGCTACACCTTC CASRRGGGYTF
TRBJ1-2 - - TRBV29-1 12 TGCAGCGTTGGTCTAGCTAACTATGGCTACACCTTC CSVGLANYGYTF
TRBJ1-2 - - TRBV7-9 15 TGTGCCAGCAGCTCAGGGGACCGACGTTCGAGCGGCTACACCTTC CASSSGDRRSSGYTF
TRBJ1-2 - - TRBV30 12 TGTGCCTGGACAGGCGCTGAGGGCGGCTACACCTTC CAWTGAEGGYTF
TRBJ2-3 - - TRBV29-1 13 TGCAGCGTTGACGACAACGGGAGTGATACGCAGTATTTT CSVDDNGSDTQYF
TRBJ2-5 - TRBD1 TRBV6-6 15 TGTGCCAGCAGTCAACCGACAGGGAGCTGGGAGACCCAGTACTTC CASSQPTGSWETQYF
TRBJ2-7 few - TRBV10-2 12 TGCGCCAGCAGAGGACAGCCCTACGAGCAGTACTTC CASRGQPYEQYF
TRBJ2-7 - TRBD1 TRBV5-1 14 TGCGCCAGCAGCCCGGCCTTCGACCCGGGACAGACTCACTTC CASSPAFDPGQTHF
TRBJ2-6 - TRBD1 TRBV5-1 17 TGCGCCAGCAGCTCCGGACAGGGGGCGCGAGGGGCCAACGTCCTGACTTTC CASSSGQGARGANVLTF
TRBJ1-2 - TRBD1 TRBV3-1/TRBV3-2 16 TGTGCCAGCAGCCAAAGAGGGACAGGAAACAACTATGGCTACACCTTC CASSQRGTGNNYGYTF
TRBJ2-1 - - TRBV28 14 TGTGCCAGCAGTTTCTACGGACAGTACAATGAGCAGTTCTTC CASSFYGQYNEQFF
TRBJ1-6 - TRBD1 TRBV6-1 14 TGTGCCAGCAGTGAAAGGGACAGGAACTCACCCCTCCACTTT CASSERDRNSPLHF
TRBJ2-3 - TRBD1 TRBV30 15 TGTGCCTGGAGTGTGGGAGGGACAGGGGACGATACGCAGTATTTT CAWSVGGTGDDTQYF
TRBJ1-4 - - TRBV5-5 16 TGTGCCAGCAGCTTGACAGGGATCGCAACTAATGAAAAACTGTTTTTT CASSLTGIATNEKLFF
TRBJ1-3 - - TRBV6-5 16 TGTGCCAGCAGTTACTCGTTGAGGGCTGGAGGAAACACCATATATTTT CASSYSLRAGGNTIYF
TRBJ1-1 - TRBD1 TRBV6-5 14 TGTGCCAGCACCGTAACAGGGGTGGACACTGAAGCTTTCTTT CASTVTGVDTEAFF
TRBJ2-4 - - TRBV7-6 18 TGTGCCAGCAGCCCCGGACCTCAGGGGCCCAAAAATAAAAACATTCAGTACTTC CASSPGPQGPKNKNIQYF
TRBJ2-5 once - TRBV5-3 15 TGTGCCACTGCCCCGTCGGGGAGAGTCTCAGAGACCCAGTACTTC CATAPSGRVSETQYF
TRBJ2-6 - - TRBV5-1 15 TGCGCCAGCAGCAGAGACAGGAGGGGGGCCAACGTCCTGACTTTC CASSRDRRGANVLTF
TRBJ1-2 - - TRBV2 14 TGTGCCAGCAAACTGACGGACACTCCACTTGGCTACACCTTC CASKLTDTPLGYTF
TRBJ2-1 - TRBD2 TRBV15 17 TGTGCCACCAGCAGAGAACAGACTAGCGGGAGTTACAATGAGCAGTTCTTC CATSREQTSGSYNEQFF